The 17 T cell receptor beta chains given below trace back to one sample, sequenced in a study of beta chain features in type 1 diabetes. cDNA synthesis used the whole RNA isolate, giving expressed TCRB sequences. Some clones are missing from TCRdb's copy, which holds only in-frame ones; the method was immunoSEQ multiplex PCR. The sample contains 220,000 or so clones, 68% of which appear only once. The sample taken for sequencing was naive CD4+ T cells from blood. The receptors originated from a man aged 25-45 years in good health.

The V gene is TRBV30, the J gene TRBJ1-2, with 9 nucleotides matching TRBD1. The CDR3 length is 14 residues. J lost 5 bases, V lost 6 bases, and 10 bases had no gene match. Germline CDR1 reads GTSNPN; CDR2 reads SVGIG (reference sequence). CDR3 residues: CACTSGQGLYGYTF. CDR3 DNA sequence: TGTGCCTGCACATCGGGACAGGGCTTATATGGCTACACCTTC. The whole variable domain, filled in from reference TRBV30 and TRBJ1-2, reads SQTIHQWPATLVQPVGSPLSLECTVEGTSNPNLYWYRQAAGRGLQLLFYSVGIGQISSEVPQNLSASRPQDRQFILSSKKLLLSDSGFYLCACTSGQGLYGYTFGSGTRLTVV.

The rearrangement links TRBV7-2 to TRBJ2-5; tentative D call: TRBD2 (5 bases). Looked up from germline, CDR1 is SGHTA and CDR2 is FQGNSA. The CDR3 runs 16 residues. The V end was cut by 7 bases, the J end by 4 bases, with 22 bases between. The DNA of the CDR3 is TGTGCCAGCAACCCCCCGGGGTCCCTCCTACCAGAGACCCAGTACTTC. It specifies CASNPPGSLLPETQYF.

The rearrangement uses TRBV29-1 and TRBJ2-7, with TRBD2 as a possible D gene (6 bases). V lost 6 bases to trimming and J lost 5 bases, with 23 bases between them. The CDR3 runs 15 residues. The germline gives CDR1 SQVTM, CDR2 ANQGSEA. Here the CDR3 reads CSVRHTGTQDHEQYF. CDR3 DNA sequence: TGCAGCGTACGGCACACCGGGACTCAGGACCACGAGCAGTACTTC.

The rearrangement links TRBV27 to TRBJ2-7, with D possibly matching TRBD2 (6 bases). The germline V and J ends were trimmed by 0 bases and 0 bases, with 9 bases remaining between them. Germline CDR1 reads MNHEY; CDR2 reads SMNVEV (reference sequence). There are 15 residues in the CDR3. The CDR3 DNA reads as TGTGCCAGCAGTTTATCTAAGGGAGGCTCCTACGAGCAGTACTTC. It specifies CASSLSKGGSYEQYF.

The chain uses TRBV27 and TRBJ2-5; TRBD2 matches 7 bases. J gave up 1 base and V 7 bases, and 9 bases lay outside the gene matches. The CDR3 sequence is 15 residues long. Per the germline V gene, CDR1 is MNHEY and CDR2 is SMNVEV (reference sequence). CDR3 loop: CASKGERGRQETQYF. CDR3 DNA sequence: TGTGCCAGCAAGGGCGAGCGGGGCCGCCAAGAGACCCAGTACTTC.

V gene TRBV9 combines with J gene TRBJ2-1, with no clear D. CDR3 length equals 17 residues. Trimming removed 0 bases from V and 0 bases from J, with 13 bases in between. From germline, CDR1 is SGDLS and CDR2 YYNGEE. CDR3 in DNA: TGTGCCAGCAGCGTAGTGGGTAGCCCGAGCTCCTACAATGAGCAGTTCTTC. This sequence encodes CASSVVGSPSSYNEQFF.

This clone came up once. The chain is built from TRBV7-9 and TRBJ2-3, with D perhaps matching TRBD2 (5 bases). Deletions cut 2 bases from V and 5 bases from J, with 11 bases between. Germline V gene data show CDR1 as SEHNR and CDR2 as FQNEAQ (reference sequence). The CDR3 totals 14 residues. This chain's CDR3 is CASSLRLAGDTQYF. The CDR3 DNA follows: TGTGCCAGCAGCTTACGGCTAGCTGGAGATACGCAGTATTTT.

This chain connects TRBV25-1 to TRBJ2-1; no clear D. With 6 bases removed from V and 2 bases from J, the gap between germline ends came to 8 bases. Per the germline V gene, CDR1 is MGHDK and CDR2 is SYGVNS. The CDR3 consists of 13 residues. The CDR3: CASSVGTYNEQFF. CDR3 nucleotide sequence: TGTGCCAGCAGCGTAGGGACCTACAATGAGCAGTTCTTC.

This chain joins TRBV30 and TRBJ2-2; D ambiguous. V was pared by 4 bases and J by 2 bases, with 11 bases between. Germline-derived CDR1 and CDR2 are GTSNPN and SVGIG (reference sequence). CDR3 length: 14 residues. The CDR3 DNA sequence: TGTGCCTGGAAGGCGCATCGAAACACCGGGGAGCTGTTTTTT. This sequence encodes CAWKAHRNTGELFF.

In nucleotides, the CDR3 is TGTGCCAGCAGTTGGACAGGGGAAGAGACCCAGTACTTC. This encodes CASSWTGEETQYF. The chain joins TRBV28 to TRBJ2-5; 9 nucleotides agree with TRBD1. The V and J ends lost 4 bases and 3 bases, in that order; junction bases with no gene match: 0. This CDR3 comprises 13 residues. Germline V CDR1 and CDR2: MDHEN, SYDVKM.

Concerning this clone itself: Since a much larger clone is just one base distant, this may be a read error. V gene TRBV11-2 combines with J gene TRBJ2-1, with unresolved D. From germline, CDR1 is SGHAT and CDR2 FQNNGV. The CDR3 contains 11 residues. V shed 5 bases and J shed 2 bases, with 1 base lying between them. CDR3 in amino acids: CASSTYNEQFF. The CDR3 coding sequence is TGTGCCAGCAGCACCTACAATGAGCAGTTCTTC. Supplemented by reference TRBV11-2 and TRBJ2-1, the full variable domain reads EAGVAQSPRYKIIEKRQSVAFWCNPISGHATLYWYQQILGQGPKLLIQFQNNGVVDDSQLPKDRFSAERLKGVDSTLKIQPAKLEDSAVYLCASSTYNEQFFGPGTRLTVL.

This clone was observed a handful of times. The chain joins TRBV2 to TRBJ2-5; TRBD1 agrees at 7 bases. V was clipped by 6 bases and J by 1 base; unmatched bases: 2. This CDR3 comprises 13 residues. Germline CDR1 is SNHLY and CDR2 is FYNNEI. In DNA form, the CDR3 reads TGTGCCAGCAGGGGACAGATCCAAGAGACCCAGTACTTC. This sequence encodes CASRGQIQETQYF. Looking up the rest from reference TRBV2 and TRBJ2-5 gives the full variable domain: EPEVTQTPSHQVTQMGQEVILRCVPISNHLYFYWYRQILGQKVEFLVSFYNNEISEKSEIFDDQFSVERPDGSNFTLKIRSTKLEDSAMYFCASRGQIQETQYFGPGTRLLVL.

This chain links TRBV29-1 with TRBJ1-6; unclear D gene. CDR1 SQVTM and CDR2 ANQGSEA come from the germline V gene. V lost 7 bases to trimming and J lost 7 bases, with 11 bases between them. The CDR3 has 12 amino acids. The CDR3 protein is CSAGEGNSPLHF. The CDR3 DNA follows: TGCAGCGCGGGAGAGGGAAATTCACCCCTCCACTTT.

V usage is TRBV29-1 and J usage is TRBJ2-7, with no clear D. The CDR3 is 14 residues long. Trimming shortened V by 6 bases and J by 0 bases, and 15 bases separated the two germline ends. Germline loops: CDR1 SQVTM, CDR2 ANQGSEA. The DNA for the CDR3 is TGCAGCGTGGCACCCCAGCACGGCTCCTACGAGCAGTACTTC. Encoded protein: CSVAPQHGSYEQYF.

The chain uses TRBV7-2 and TRBJ2-4, with 11 positions matching TRBD2. V was clipped by 4 bases and J by 6 bases; unmatched bases: 5. CDR1 and CDR2 (germline): SGHTA, FQGNSA. The CDR3 runs 15 residues. The chain's CDR3 is CASSSGLAEGNIQYF. The CDR3 DNA follows: TGTGCCAGCAGCTCGGGACTAGCGGAGGGAAACATTCAGTACTTC.

The gene calls are TRBV5-1 and TRBJ2-1; D is uncertain. The CDR3 is 14 amino acids. CDR1 and CDR2 from the germline V gene are SGHRS and YFSETQ. Trimming removed 4 bases at V and 4 bases at J, with 12 bases between. The CDR3 is CASSPGWAYNEQFF. The CDR3 bases are TGCGCCAGCAGCCCGGGTTGGGCATACAATGAGCAGTTCTTC.

The V and J genes are TRBV19 and TRBJ1-1; no clear D gene. The V gene lost 6 bases and the J gene lost 5 bases, with 16 bases spanning the gap. This CDR3 is 14 amino acids long. CDR1 is LNHDA, CDR2 SQIVND, per germline (reference sequence). CDR3 residues: CASRPGPGSTEAFF. CDR3 DNA sequence: TGTGCCAGTAGACCGGGCCCTGGAAGTACTGAAGCTTTCTTT.